The 2 T cell receptor beta chains below all came from one sample that was sequenced in a study of blood T cell repertoires in COVID-19 (dated by TCRdb to 2020 to 2022). The library relied on the immunoSEQ multiplex PCR assay. TCRdb provides this immuneACCESS table in a form limited to in-frame rearrangements. Some clones are lacking; in checked studies, under half of them reflect an unresolved V gene, and why the rest are absent is not known. The sample data list approximately 220,000 clones, and around 85% of these were observed just once. The ten most abundant clones make up approximately 4.2% of the sample. The sample comprised PBMCs or T cells enriched from blood (not recorded which). The receptors were sampled from a woman between 35 and 50 years old with acute COVID-19.

The rearrangement links TRBV5-8 to TRBJ2-3; D possibly corresponds to TRBD2 (5 bases). CDR1 and CDR2 (germline): SGHTS, YDEGEE. V lost 0 bases and J 6 bases, leaving 5 bases between the germline ends. The CDR3 extends over 12 amino acids. The CDR3 coding sequence is TGTGCCAGCAGCTTGGGAGGGGATACGCAGTATTTT. Translation gives CASSLGGDTQYF.

The chain combines TRBV11-3 with TRBJ2-5, with 7 bases that match TRBD2. The germline V gene has CDR1 SGHNT and CDR2 YENEEA. The CDR3 extends over 13 amino acids. The junction had 3 bases not matched to a gene; V was cut back by 3 bases and J by 5 bases. CDR3 in DNA: TGTGCCAGCAGCTTGGGGGAGGGGGAGACCCAGTACTTC. Its translation: CASSLGEGETQYF. The variable domain in full, with the rest retrieved from reference TRBV11-3 and TRBJ2-5, is EAGVVQSPRYKIIEKKQPVAFWCNPISGHNTLYWYLQNLGQGPELLIRYENEEAVDDSQLPKDRFSAERLKGVDSTLKIQPAELGDSAVYLCASSLGEGETQYFGPGTRLLVL.